Here is one T cell receptor (beta chain) with its context. Its antigen remains unknown. Here immunoSEQ multiplex PCR was the method, and the copy in TCRdb shows in-frame clones only, minus some. The sample holds over 45,000 clones, over 75% seen once. Trimming took 1 base from V and 7 from J, leaving 10 bases between them. CDR3 length: 12 amino acids. Looked up from germline, CDR1 is GTSNPN and CDR2 is SVGIG (reference sequence). This specimen comes from a study of T cell clonotyping in hematopoietic cell transplantation. Notes on the study in general: At the given depth, recipient repertoires were over 95% de novo clonotypes. After transplant, recipient diversity fell while pathologically expanded clonotypes grew through day 180.

Regarding time point: recipient sample about 28 days before transplant, after cytoreduction. Sequenced material: peripheral blood mononuclear cells, taken before stem cell transplant. The origin of this receptor is a man aged 60-69 years with biphenotypic leukemia. Some clones in this sample may be carry-over from other donors' samples. V usage is TRBV30 and J usage is TRBJ2-5; D is unresolved. CDR3: CAWSGPPRTQYF. CDR3 bases: TGTGCCTGGAGTGGCCCCCCGCGGACCCAGTACTTC.